This TCR beta chain appears in the sequencing data of a study of vaccination and CD4 T cells after COVID-19. Sequencing of DNA taken from cultured CD4+ T cells relied on the Oncomine TCR Beta short-read assay. One entry per CDR3 protein, called by TCRdb with MiXCR from the PCR reads. This table holds fewer than 13,000 distinct CDR3 sequences, over 45% found once. Treatment defined: roughly ten-day PBMC culture with coronavirus spike peptide pools or control peptides (ViraFEST assay). To note about this clonotype: Antigen unknown.

Germline V gives CDR1 DFQATT, CDR2 SNEGSKA (reference sequence). Trimming took 5 bases from V and 5 from J, leaving 19 bases between them. This CDR3 comprises 15 residues. Whole-study findings and limits: Convalescent patients gained a median approximately 88% of their reactive clones only post-vaccination.

This chain links TRBV20-1 with TRBJ2-1; a weak D match, TRBD2 (6 bases). Sequenced: CD4+ T cells from blood, cultured in vitro. This receptor was obtained from a human donor who had recovered from COVID-19. The chain's CDR3 is CSAPKGVAVDNEQFF. The CDR3 DNA sequence: TGCAGTGCTCCAAAAGGAGTAGCGGTGGACAATGAGCAGTTCTTC.